This passage covers 3 T cell receptor beta chains from one sample sequenced in a study of blood T cells in healthy people across ages. The authors ran a second PCR of roughly 6 to 12 cycles using a sample-barcoded 5' primer and a J-beta primer mix. MiXCR, run by TCRdb on the 5' RACE reads, gives a single entry per CDR3 protein. The sample yields 1.5 million to 2 million distinct CDR3 sequences, 28% seen once. The sample taken for sequencing was blood. The receptors stem from a woman aged 25 to 39 in good health.

This clonotype was recorded a few times. The genes are TRBV11-2 and TRBJ2-2, with D possibly being TRBD2 (6 bases). The CDR3 runs to 15 residues. Per germline, CDR1 SGHAT and CDR2 FQNNGV. V lost 5 bases and J lost 3, with 13 bases in between. The CDR3: CASSPPGTDTGELFF. CDR3 DNA sequence: TGTGCCAGCAGCCCCCCGGGGACTGACACCGGGGAGCTGTTTTTT.

This clonotype was found a few times. The chain is built from TRBV12-3 or TRBV12-4 and TRBJ2-3; 10 bases fit TRBD2. The CDR3 is 17 residues long. Unmatched junction bases numbered 7, after V lost 1 base and J lost 3 bases. The CDR3 region has the DNA TGTGCCAGCAGTTTAGGGACTAGCGGCGGGGAAACAGATACGCAGTATTTT. This gives the protein CASSLGTSGGETDTQYF.

The table lists this clonotype with many counts. V and J are TRBV5-5 and TRBJ2-1, with a possible D match to TRBD2 (5 bases). Trimming removed 0 bases from V and 8 bases from J, with 15 bases in between. CDR1 and CDR2 from the germline V gene are SGHKS and YYEKEE (reference sequence). The CDR3 totals 15 residues. The CDR3: CASSLVGSGVHEQFF. For the CDR3, the DNA is TGTGCCAGCAGCTTGGTAGGATCCGGGGTACATGAGCAGTTCTTC. The variable domain in full, with the rest retrieved from reference TRBV5-5 and TRBJ2-1, is DAGVTQSPTHLIKTRGQQVTLRCSPISGHKSVSWYQQVLGQGPQFIFQYYEKEERGRGNFPDRFSARQFPNYSSELNVNALLLGDSALYLCASSLVGSGVHEQFFGPGTRLTVL.